The 27 T cell receptor beta chains in this list originate from one sample, sequenced in a study of beta chain features in type 1 diabetes. Of the isolated RNA, all was reverse transcribed, and so the sequenced material was expressed TCRB transcripts. Clones were read by immunoSEQ multiplex PCR, and TCRdb kept only the in-frame ones, dropping some. The sample consists of nearly 250,000 clones, over 12% of them appearing once. Material: naive CD4+ T cells from blood. The receptors were sampled from a woman aged 40 to 50 in good health.

This sequence joins TRBV6-5 and TRBJ1-2; D may be TRBD1 (6 bases). The germline V gene has CDR1 MNHEY and CDR2 SVGAGI. V was cut by 6 bases and J by 0 bases, with 11 bases left in between. This CDR3 region has 14 residues. For the CDR3, the DNA is TGTGCCAGCAGACCCTCAGGGGCTAACTATGGCTACACCTTC. Encoded protein: CASRPSGANYGYTF.

The chain combines TRBV5-1 with TRBJ2-2; D might be TRBD2 (5 bases). The V end lost 0 bases, the J end lost 1 base, and 19 bases lay between the germline ends. This CDR3 is 19 amino acids long. In germline, CDR1 is SGHRS, CDR2 YFSETQ. CDR3 DNA sequence: TGCGCCAGCAGCTTGGTCCCCTCGGGGAGCGGAATGAACACCGGGGAGCTGTTTTTT. This translates into CASSLVPSGSGMNTGELFF.

This clone was observed a few times. The chain uses TRBV7-2 and TRBJ2-5; weak D call: TRBD2 (6 bases). Deletions cut 1 base from V and 4 bases from J, with 13 bases between. Germline CDR1 reads SGHTA; CDR2 reads FQGNSA. The CDR3 runs to 15 residues. CDR3 DNA: TGTGCCAGCAGCTTAGTGGCGGGGCCCGGAGAGACCCAGTACTTC. It yields the protein CASSLVAGPGETQYF.

This clone has just a few counts. This sequence joins TRBV18 and TRBJ2-3; a weak D match, TRBD2 (6 bases). CDR3 size: 15 residues. The germline CDR1 and CDR2 sequences are KGHSH and LQKENI. Between the trimmed V and J ends, which lost 6 bases and 6 bases, there was a span of 19 bases. CDR3 sequence reads: CASSLLGGREDTQYF. The CDR3 DNA reads TGTGCCAGCTCGCTACTCGGGGGTCGTGAGGATACGCAGTATTTT.

This clone was detected only a few times. The chain carries TRBV5-6 and TRBJ1-2; tentatively, D is TRBD1 (5 bases). The CDR3 consists of 14 residues. V was shortened by 2 bases and J by 5 bases, with 13 bases between the two germline ends. CDR1 and CDR2 (germline): SGHDT, YYEEEE. CDR3 sequence: CASSFPHAGYGYTF. DNA of the CDR3: TGTGCCAGCAGCTTCCCCCACGCAGGGTATGGCTACACCTTC.

This clone has just a few counts. The chain links TRBV19 to TRBJ1-2, with D possibly being TRBD1 (6 bases). This CDR3 is built from 13 residues. V was shortened by 1 base and J by 9 bases, with 12 bases between the two germline ends. Germline CDR1 and CDR2: LNHDA and SQIVND (reference sequence). As DNA, the CDR3 is TGTGCCAGTAGTATAGCCCTCCAGGGGAGCTACACCTTC. Amino acids: CASSIALQGSYTF.

This clone was recorded a few times. J is TRBJ2-7 and V is TRBV4-3; TRBD2 aligns across 7 bases. V was clipped by 0 bases and J by 6 bases; unmatched bases: 2. This CDR3 contains 13 residues. Germline values: CDR1 LGHNA, CDR2 YSLEER. The CDR3 region has the DNA TGCGCCAGCAGCCAAGATCCGGGGGGCGAGCAGTACTTC. Amino acids: CASSQDPGGEQYF.

This chain joins TRBV5-6 and TRBJ2-4, with 7 bases aligning to TRBD1. With V trimmed by 6 bases and J by 6 bases, 9 bases remained unmatched. This CDR3 region has 14 residues. Germline V gene sequence: CDR1 SGHDT, CDR2 YYEEEE. The CDR3 DNA is TGTGCCAGCATTAACCGGGACAGAGTAAACATTCAGTACTTC. This encodes CASINRDRVNIQYF.

This sequence joins TRBV13 and TRBJ2-7, with 7 bases matching TRBD2. Germline-derived CDR1 and CDR2 are PRHDT and FYEKMQ (reference sequence). V gave up 6 bases and J gave up 7 bases; unmatched junction bases: 9. The CDR3 sequence is 13 residues long. The chain's CDR3 is CASRIGGVGEQYF. CDR3 in DNA: TGTGCCAGCAGAATTGGGGGGGTGGGGGAGCAGTACTTC.

As DNA, the CDR3 is TGTGCCAGCTCACCAGGCCCAGAGGTTGGAAACACCATATATTTT. Its translation is CASSPGPEVGNTIYF. V is TRBV18 and J is TRBJ1-3; no clear D. Per germline, CDR1 KGHSH and CDR2 LQKENI. The CDR3 is made up of 15 amino acids. Trimming removed 2 bases from V and 3 bases from J, with 11 bases in between.

The chain has TRBV5-6 and TRBJ1-2; D not resolved. The V end was cut by 0 bases, the J end by 2 bases, with 8 bases between. The germline V gene encodes CDR1 SGHDT and CDR2 YYEEEE. This CDR3 has 14 residues. CDR3 DNA: TGTGCCAGCAGCTTGGTATTAGCAAACTATGGCTACACCTTC. Its protein product is CASSLVLANYGYTF.

The chain links TRBV29-1 to TRBJ2-2; 13 nucleotides agree with TRBD2. J gave up 7 bases and V 6 bases, and 8 bases lay outside the gene matches. This CDR3 region has 15 residues. Germline V gives CDR1 SQVTM, CDR2 ANQGSEA. The CDR3 loop reads CSVRLAGGSGGELFF. The CDR3 bases are TGCAGCGTCCGACTAGCGGGGGGATCAGGCGGGGAGCTGTTTTTT.

This clone was detected only a few times. The chain uses TRBV5-4 and TRBJ2-5; TRBD2 might be the D (5 bases). Per the germline V gene, CDR1 is SGHNT and CDR2 is YYREEE (reference sequence). This CDR3 is built from 12 residues. V shed 3 bases and J shed 5 bases, with 8 bases lying between them. Here the CDR3 DNA reads TGTGCCAGCAGCTCCAGAGGGGAGACCCAGTACTTC. Translation gives CASSSRGETQYF. Looking up the rest from reference TRBV5-4 and TRBJ2-5 gives the full variable domain: ETGVTQSPTHLIKTRGQQVTLRCSSQSGHNTVSWYQQALGQGPQFIFQYYREEENGRGNFPPRFSGLQFPNYSSELNVNALELDDSALYLCASSSRGETQYFGPGTRLLVL.

The chain uses TRBV7-8 and TRBJ1-1; D gene uncertain. The CDR3 length is 14 residues. CDR1 is SGHVS, CDR2 FQNEAQ, per germline. Trimming removed 5 bases from V and 0 bases from J, with 10 bases in between. The CDR3 DNA reads TGTGCCAGCAGCATCTTACAACTGAACACTGAAGCTTTCTTT. Protein: CASSILQLNTEAFF.

This chain links TRBV23-1 with TRBJ2-3, with D tentatively TRBD2 (6 bases). TRBV23-1 is noted as an ORF with a role that remains uncertain. This CDR3 region has 15 residues. V lost 2 bases to trimming and J lost 4 bases, with 13 bases between them. The chain's CDR3 is CASSQILRGSDTQYF. The CDR3 DNA reads as TGCGCCAGCAGTCAAATCTTGCGGGGCTCAGATACGCAGTATTTT.

The chain links TRBV5-8 to TRBJ2-2; TRBD2 might be the D (7 bases). Germline V lookup: CDR1 SGHTS, CDR2 YDEGEE. Trimming cost V 3 bases and J 5 bases, with 17 bases left between them. This CDR3 is built from 16 residues. CDR3 loop: CASSWYAGARTGELFF. In DNA, the CDR3 is TGTGCCAGCAGCTGGTATGCGGGGGCGAGGACCGGGGAGCTGTTTTTT.

The table lists this clone with a few counts. J is TRBJ1-1 and V is TRBV25-1, with D perhaps matching TRBD1 (5 bases). CDR3 length: 13 residues. Germline values: CDR1 MGHDK, CDR2 SYGVNS. The V end lost 4 bases, the J end lost 4 bases, and 10 bases lay between the germline ends. The CDR3 loop reads CASSAAGSTEAFF. The CDR3, as DNA: TGTGCCAGCAGTGCTGCAGGGTCCACTGAAGCTTTCTTT.

This clone was seen a few times. At one of its ends the junction is not consistent with the germline gene, which may arise from a read error. The V gene is TRBV11-1, the J gene TRBJ2-7, with a possible D match to TRBD1 (6 bases). The CDR3 covers 12 residues. Germline V lookup: CDR1 SGHAT, CDR2 FQDESV (reference sequence). The DNA for the CDR3 is TGTGCCAGCAGCTTAGCCGGGGACATCAACGCCTTC. Amino acids: CASSLAGDINAF.

The V call is TRBV4-3, the J call TRBJ2-1; D might be TRBD1 (5 bases). CDR3 length: 14 residues. The germline V gene has CDR1 LGHNA and CDR2 YSLEER. Trimming shortened V by 0 bases and J by 9 bases, and 12 bases separated the two germline ends. CDR3: CASSQDAGWREQFF. The CDR3 nucleotides read TGCGCCAGCAGCCAAGATGCAGGGTGGCGTGAGCAGTTCTTC.

This clone was counted between two and nine times. The chain is built from TRBV7-6 and TRBJ2-3; 8 bases match TRBD2. Germline V gene lookup returns CDR1 SGHVS and CDR2 FNYEAQ. The CDR3 sequence is 13 residues long. The junction had 1 base not matched to a gene; V was cut back by 0 bases and J by 8 bases. The CDR3 loop reads CASSLATSATQYF. For the CDR3, the DNA is TGTGCCAGCAGCTTAGCGACTAGCGCTACGCAGTATTTT.

A few counts support this clone. V and J are TRBV7-2 and TRBJ1-2, with 7 nucleotides matching TRBD1. Looked up from germline, CDR1 is SGHTA and CDR2 is FQGNSA. J lost 4 bases, V lost 6 bases, and 8 bases had no gene match. The CDR3 extends over 14 amino acids. CDR3 protein: CASRGKQGIYGYTF. In nucleotides, the CDR3 is TGTGCCAGCAGAGGCAAACAGGGGATCTATGGCTACACCTTC.

The sample holds many counts of this clone. A junction end diverges from the germline sequence, so it may reflect a read error. V is TRBV7-9 and J is TRBJ1-4; 9 nucleotides line up with TRBD1. This CDR3 is 12 amino acids long. Germline CDR1 is SEHNR and CDR2 is FQNEAQ (reference sequence). This CDR3 is CASSLVGDRDSF. The DNA for the CDR3 is TGTGCCAGCAGCTTAGTAGGGGACAGGGATTCCTTT.

V usage is TRBV5-1 and J usage is TRBJ2-5; 9 bases map to TRBD2. The V segment lost 4 bases and the J segment 2 bases; nucleotides outside the gene matches: 9. CDR3 size: 16 residues. Germline V lookup: CDR1 SGHRS, CDR2 YFSETQ. The chain's CDR3 is CASSPRVAGEQETQYF. Here the CDR3 DNA reads TGCGCCAGCAGCCCGAGGGTAGCGGGGGAGCAAGAGACCCAGTACTTC.

Concerning this clone itself: Other nucleotide sequences from this sample produce the same CDR3. The chain combines TRBV19 with TRBJ2-1; the D is unclear. With 6 bases removed from V and 1 base from J, the gap between germline ends came to 7 bases. Per the germline V gene, CDR1 is LNHDA and CDR2 is SQIVND (reference sequence). The length of the CDR3 is 13 residues. CDR3 bases: TGTGCCAGTAGATCAGGTTCCTACAATGAGCAGTTCTTC. Translated, it gives CASRSGSYNEQFF.

The J gene is TRBJ1-1, the V gene TRBV2; a possible D gene is TRBD1 (5 bases). Trimming pared 5 bases from V and 3 bases from J, leaving 13 bases between. The CDR3 covers 14 residues. Germline CDR1 SNHLY, CDR2 FYNNEI. CDR3 region: CASSPDRGYTEAFF. Written as DNA, the CDR3 is TGTGCCAGCAGTCCTGACAGAGGATACACTGAAGCTTTCTTT.

The sample holds a few counts of this clone. V gene TRBV18 combines with J gene TRBJ1-1; 8 bases align to TRBD1. This CDR3 region has 14 residues. V gave up 4 bases and J gave up 3 bases; unmatched junction bases: 4. Germline CDR1 KGHSH, CDR2 LQKENI. The CDR3 here is CASSRTGSDTEAFF. CDR3 coding DNA: TGTGCCAGCTCACGGACAGGGTCTGACACTGAAGCTTTCTTT.

This clone was detected only a few times. The chain recombines TRBV2 with TRBJ2-5; 12 nucleotides align to TRBD2. After removal of 0 bases from V and 2 bases from J, the junction contained 7 bases not matched to a gene. CDR1 is SNHLY and CDR2 is FYNNEI in the germline V gene. The CDR3 is 18 amino acids. CDR3 DNA: TGTGCCAGCAGTGAAGCGCTAGCGGGGGGGCCGCGGCAAGAGACCCAGTACTTC. Residues: CASSEALAGGPRQETQYF.